Each of the 17 T cell receptor beta chains below was sequenced from the same sample in a study of CD8 T cells in ankylosing spondylitis. For these TCRs, the target antigens are not known. Study-wide results and limits: For ankylosing spondylitis blood, a TCR beta motif of under 10 highly homologous variants appeared characteristic.

TCRdb analysed the 5' RACE reads with MiXCR anew, one entry per CDR3 protein. This sample yields more than 600,000 distinct CDR3 sequences, of which around 19% are seen a single time; 19% belongs to the top ten. The source material was blood, either unsorted or a sorted T cell fraction (not recorded which). These receptors originate from a male donor with ankylosing spondylitis.

This clonotype was recorded a few times. J is TRBJ2-7 and V is TRBV4-1, with a possible D match to TRBD1 (7 bases). V was pared by 5 bases and J by 3 bases, with 17 bases between. The germline V gene encodes CDR1 MGHRA and CDR2 YSYEKL. This CDR3 region has 15 residues. The CDR3 here is CASSKGGQVSYEQYF. The CDR3 nucleotides are TGCGCCAGCAGCAAGGGAGGACAGGTCAGCTACGAGCAGTACTTC.

This clonotype was recorded many times. V usage is TRBV12-3 or TRBV12-4 and J usage is TRBJ2-1; 7 bases agree with TRBD2. CDR3 length: 15 amino acids. J lost 3 bases, V lost 3 bases, and 5 bases had no gene match. CDR3 coding DNA: TGTGCCAGCAGTTTGGGACGGGAGGTCTACAATGAGCAGTTCTTC. It encodes CASSLGREVYNEQFF.

This clonotype appeared a few times. The rearrangement links TRBV6-1 to TRBJ2-7; TRBD1 is a possible D gene (6 bases). Germline V CDR1 and CDR2: MNHNS, SASEGT. CDR3 length equals 15 residues. V gave up 1 base and J gave up 4 bases, with 14 bases separating them. The CDR3: CASSEGSGGQYEQYF. The CDR3 nucleotides read TGTGCCAGCAGTGAAGGGTCAGGAGGACAGTACGAGCAGTACTTC.

This sequence joins TRBV28 and TRBJ2-3; D assignment may be TRBD1 or TRBD2 (5 bases each). Germline-derived CDR1 and CDR2 are MDHEN and SYDVKM. CDR3 length: 16 amino acids. Between the trimmed V and J ends, which lost 6 bases and 1 base, there was a span of 17 bases. CDR3 sequence (DNA): TGTGCCAGCAGCCTACTGGGGGTGGGAGGCACAGATACGCAGTATTTT. Translating it yields CASSLLGVGGTDTQYF.

This clonotype is a singleton in its sample. The chain uses TRBV3-1 and TRBJ1-2; 7 bases agree with TRBD1. CDR1 LGHDT and CDR2 YNNKEL come from the germline V gene (reference sequence). The J segment lost 7 bases and the V segment lost 8 bases, leaving 7 bases of the junction unmatched. The CDR3 length is 12 residues. In nucleotides, the CDR3 is TGTGCCAGCCGTGAGGGGGCAGGTGGCTACACCTTC. Translated: CASREGAGGYTF.

V gene TRBV12-3 or TRBV12-4 combines with J gene TRBJ2-7; TRBD2 aligns across 14 bases. The CDR3 contains 14 residues. Trimming cost V 7 bases and J 6 bases; bases outside gene matches: 5. The CDR3 here is CASTRGTSGSEQYF. As DNA, the CDR3 is TGTGCCAGCACCAGGGGGACTAGCGGGAGCGAGCAGTACTTC.

Comments on this clonotype: It may be a read error: a sequence one base away is much more abundant. This chain connects TRBV5-6 to TRBJ2-3; D is ambiguous. The ends were cut back, 5 bases at V and 0 bases at J, with 4 bases in the middle. Germline-derived CDR1 and CDR2 are SGHDT and YYEEEE. CDR3 size: 12 residues. The CDR3 protein is CASRFSTDTQYF. The DNA of the CDR3 is TGTGCCAGCAGATTTAGCACAGATACGCAGTATTTT. The full variable domain, in which reference TRBV5-6 and TRBJ2-3 provide the parts outside the CDR3, is DAGVTQSPTHLIKTRGQQVTLRCSPKSGHDTVSWYQQALGQGPQFIFQYYEEEERQRGNFPDRFSGHQFPNYSSELNVNALLLGDSALYLCASRFSTDTQYFGPGTRLTVL.

There are many counts of this clonotype. V is TRBV4-2 and J is TRBJ2-7, with D possibly TRBD2 on 5 matching bases. Germline assignment: CDR1 LGHNA and CDR2 YNFKEQ. CDR3 size: 15 residues. Trimming removed 1 base at V and 2 bases at J, with 12 bases between. The chain's CDR3 is CASSQGESEAYEQYF. The CDR3 DNA follows: TGTGCCAGCAGCCAAGGGGAGTCGGAGGCCTACGAGCAGTACTTC.

The chain's CDR3 is CASSPSMLLAGVEEETQYF. The DNA for the CDR3 is TGTGCCAGCAGCCCATCTATGCTTCTAGCGGGAGTTGAGGAAGAGACCCAGTACTTC. The genes are TRBV11-1 and TRBJ2-5; TRBD2 aligns across 10 bases. This CDR3 is built from 19 residues. V shed 5 bases, J shed 3 bases, and the junction held 18 bases outside the gene matches. CDR1 and CDR2 from the germline V gene are SGHAT and FQDESV (reference sequence).

This clonotype was counted between two and nine times. V usage is TRBV7-9 and J usage is TRBJ1-2; possibly TRBD1 for D (6 bases). CDR1 is SEHNR and CDR2 is FQNEAQ in the germline V gene (reference sequence). The CDR3 extends over 14 amino acids. Trimming removed 6 bases at V and 3 bases at J, with 14 bases between. CDR3 region: CASRQGQGDYGYTF. DNA for the CDR3: TGTGCCAGCAGACAGGGCCAAGGAGACTATGGCTACACCTTC.

The chain has TRBV9 and TRBJ2-3, with D perhaps matching TRBD2 (6 bases). The CDR3 spans 17 residues. Germline lookup yields CDR1 SGDLS and CDR2 YYNGEE. Trimming removed 4 bases from V and 2 bases from J, with 20 bases in between. In nucleotides, the CDR3 is TGTGCCAGCAGCCCTCGTTCCGGTGGCGGGAACACAGATACGCAGTATTTT. It codes for CASSPRSGGGNTDTQYF. Together with reference TRBV9 and TRBJ2-3, the CDR3 gives the full variable domain: DSGVTQTPKHLITATGQRVTLRCSPRSGDLSVYWYQQSLDQGLQFLIQYYNGEERAKGNILERFSAQQFPDLHSELNLSSLELGDSALYFCASSPRSGGGNTDTQYFGPGTRLTVL.

The chain recombines TRBV25-1 with TRBJ1-1; tentatively, D is TRBD1 (6 bases). CDR3 size: 16 residues. The germline V and J ends were trimmed by 7 bases and 4 bases, with 22 bases remaining between them. Germline V gene sequence: CDR1 MGHDK, CDR2 SYGVNS. For the CDR3, the DNA is TGTGCCAGCATTCACGGACAGTCGACCGACGGCACTGAAGCTTTCTTT. Its protein product is CASIHGQSTDGTEAFF.

This clonotype has at least ten counts. This rearrangement joins TRBV6-1 to TRBJ1-3, with D maybe TRBD1 (6 bases). The V end lost 6 bases, the J end lost 4 bases, and 13 bases lay between the germline ends. The CDR3 extends over 14 amino acids. The germline V gene encodes CDR1 MNHNS and CDR2 SASEGT. The CDR3: CASSESRGGNTIYF. The CDR3 DNA reads TGTGCCAGCAGCGAGTCCAGGGGCGGAAACACCATATATTTT.

A few counts support this clonotype. V and J are TRBV20-1 and TRBJ1-2, with a tentative D call TRBD1 (5 bases). Germline V gives CDR1 DFQATT, CDR2 SNEGSKA (reference sequence). With 6 bases removed from V and 0 bases from J, the gap between germline ends came to 14 bases. This CDR3 has 14 residues. CDR3 nucleotide sequence: TGCAGTGCCTCCCCCCAGGGTACTAACTATGGCTACACCTTC. Translated: CSASPQGTNYGYTF.

This clonotype has just a few counts. This chain joins TRBV19 and TRBJ1-4; the D gene is possibly TRBD1 (6 bases). Trimming cost V 8 bases and J 4 bases, with 8 bases left between them. Germline-derived CDR1 and CDR2 are LNHDA and SQIVND (reference sequence). The CDR3 runs 12 residues. The DNA of the CDR3 is TGTGCCAGTGAGGACAGTAATGAAAAACTGTTTTTT. Its protein is CASEDSNEKLFF.

This clonotype occurred a few times. The V gene is TRBV6-1, the J gene TRBJ2-1; 7 positions match TRBD1. Per germline, CDR1 MNHNS and CDR2 SASEGT. This CDR3 region has 19 residues. With 7 bases clipped from V and 0 bases from J, the junction kept 18 bases outside the gene matches. The CDR3 coding sequence is TGTGCCAGCACTCTATATGGGGTAGGGGGCGAGAGCTCCTACAATGAGCAGTTCTTC. Translating gives CASTLYGVGGESSYNEQFF.

CDR3 DNA: TGTGCCAGCAGTGAGGGGAGTTATAGCAATCAGCCCCAGCATTTT. Translated: CASSEGSYSNQPQHF. The rearrangement uses TRBV2 and TRBJ1-5; no clear D gene. Deletions cut 3 bases from V and 0 bases from J, with 9 bases between. Germline CDR1 and CDR2: SNHLY and FYNNEI. This CDR3 comprises 15 residues.